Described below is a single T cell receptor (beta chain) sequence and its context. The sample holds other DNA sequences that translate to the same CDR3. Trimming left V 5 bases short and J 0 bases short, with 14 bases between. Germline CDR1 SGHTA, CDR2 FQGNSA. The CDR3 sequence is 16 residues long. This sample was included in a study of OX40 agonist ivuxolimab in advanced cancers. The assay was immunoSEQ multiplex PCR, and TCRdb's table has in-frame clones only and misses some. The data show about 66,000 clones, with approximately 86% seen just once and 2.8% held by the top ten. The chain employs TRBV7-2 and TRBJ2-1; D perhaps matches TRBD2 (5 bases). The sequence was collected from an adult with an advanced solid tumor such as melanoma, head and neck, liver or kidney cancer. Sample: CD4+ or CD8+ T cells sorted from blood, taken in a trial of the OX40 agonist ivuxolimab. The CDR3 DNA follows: TGTGCCAGCAGCCTAAAGAGCGGCAGCTCCTACAATGAGCAGTTCTTC. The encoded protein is CASSLKSGSSYNEQFF.